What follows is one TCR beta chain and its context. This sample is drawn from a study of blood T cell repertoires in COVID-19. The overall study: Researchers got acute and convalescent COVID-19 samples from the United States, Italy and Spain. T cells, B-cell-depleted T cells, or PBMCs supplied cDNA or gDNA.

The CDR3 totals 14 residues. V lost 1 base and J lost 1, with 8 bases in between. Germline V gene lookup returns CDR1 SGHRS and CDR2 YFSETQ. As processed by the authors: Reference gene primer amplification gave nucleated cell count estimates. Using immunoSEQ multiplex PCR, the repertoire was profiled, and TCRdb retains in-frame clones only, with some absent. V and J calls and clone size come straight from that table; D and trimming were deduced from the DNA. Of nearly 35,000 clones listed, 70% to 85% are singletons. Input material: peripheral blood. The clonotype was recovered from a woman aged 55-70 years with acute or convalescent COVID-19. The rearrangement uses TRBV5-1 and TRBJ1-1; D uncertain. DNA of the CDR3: TGCGCCAGCAGCTTGAAGCCAGGGAACACTGAAGCTTTCTTT. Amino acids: CASSLKPGNTEAFF.